This T cell receptor (beta chain) was sequenced for a study of cytomegalovirus exposure and HLA in healthy donors. Study information: Prior work identified around 100 million unique TCR beta sequences in around 170 million T cells.

PCR was performed using 60 Vbeta and 13 Jbeta primers. Method: immunoSEQ multiplex PCR; TCRdb's copy keeps in-frame clones and lacks some. This sample yields about 93,000 clones, of which nearly 80% are seen a single time; 3.3% belongs to the top ten. V was trimmed by 0 bases and J by 8 bases, leaving 12 bases between them. CDR1 is SGDLS, CDR2 YYNGEE, per germline. The CDR3 is made up of 14 amino acids. Findings and limits, study-wide: Prior analysis indicated that the majority of TCR beta V segments exhibited productivity approximately 87% or approximately 30% of the time. Across HLA loci, a later analysis found differing TCR association rates, with DRB1 most and HLA-C fewest.

The table lists this clone with a few counts. Its antigen is as yet unknown. Sequencing used PBMCs. This chain joins TRBV9 and TRBJ2-1; unclear D gene. This TCR derives from a woman between 40 and 50 years old in good health and CMV-seronegative. The CDR3 sequence: CASSVAPSRHEQFF. CDR3 sequence (DNA): TGTGCCAGCAGCGTAGCCCCATCGCGGCATGAGCAGTTCTTC.